These T cell receptor beta chains were read from a single sample in a study of brain T cells in children with intractable seizures. Some clones are missing from TCRdb's copy, which holds only in-frame ones; the method was immunoSEQ multiplex PCR. The sample records hundreds of thousands of clones, about 94% being singletons. The sample here was peripheral blood, taken around 5 months after surgery. Receptors were obtained from a boy in the first two years of life with tuberous sclerosis and intractable seizures. Both conserved end residues are part of each CDR3. D genes are given only for firm matches. The size of a clone is reported for some rows only, either as once, few or many, or as a class for expanded clones.

clone size	D gene	V gene	J gene	CDR3 protein	CDR3 DNA
NA	NA	TRBV6-5	TRBJ1-2	CASSPQSLAYYGYTF	TGTGCCAGCAGTCCCCAATCCCTTGCTTACTATGGCTACACCTTC
few	NA	TRBV5-5	TRBJ2-7	CASSYVISYEQYF	TGTGCCAGCAGCTACGTCATCTCCTACGAGCAGTACTTC
NA	TRBD1	TRBV4-2	TRBJ1-5	CASSQELGTGDQPQHF	TGTGCCAGCAGCCAAGAGCTGGGGACAGGGGATCAGCCCCAGCATTTT
NA	TRBD2	TRBV4-2	TRBJ2-3	CASSPTRLAGGPGDTQYF	TGTGCCAGCAGTCCCACTCGACTAGCGGGAGGGCCGGGAGATACGCAGTATTTT
NA	TRBD1	TRBV27	TRBJ1-3	CASSPSPIDRGFTGNTIYF	TGTGCCAGCAGTCCCAGCCCCATCGACAGGGGGTTTACTGGAAACACCATATATTTT
NA	NA	TRBV2	TRBJ2-2	CASSEGFTGELFF	TGTGCCAGCAGTGAAGGTTTCACCGGGGAGCTGTTTTTT
NA	TRBD2	TRBV6-5	TRBJ2-5	CASTRTRGETQYF	TGTGCCAGCACCCGGACTAGAGGGGAGACCCAGTACTTC
NA	TRBD1	TRBV19	TRBJ1-5	CASSYTGGNQPQHF	TGTGCCAGTAGTTACACAGGGGGCAATCAGCCCCAGCATTTT
NA	TRBD2	TRBV4-2	TRBJ2-1	CASSPTIGTSGSYNEQFF	TGTGCCAGCAGCCCGACGATCGGGACTAGCGGGAGCTACAATGAGCAGTTCTTC
NA	TRBD2	TRBV7-8	TRBJ2-3	CASSGGPDDTQYF	TGTGCCAGCTCGGGGGGGCCTGACGATACGCAGTATTTT
NA	NA	TRBV6-6	TRBJ2-7	CASNQDRFYEQYF	TGTGCCAGCAACCAGGACAGATTCTACGAGCAGTACTTC
NA	NA	TRBV24-1	TRBJ1-2	CAAFLGYYGYTF	TGTGCCGCTTTCTTGGGATACTATGGCTACACCTTC
NA	NA	TRBV19	TRBJ1-5	CASWQGGNQPQHF	TGTGCCAGTTGGCAGGGCGGCAATCAGCCCCAGCATTTT
once	NA	TRBV6-5	TRBJ2-7	CASSPGGDEQYF	TGTGCCAGCAGCCCAGGGGGGGACGAGCAGTACTTC
NA	NA	TRBV6-5	TRBJ1-1	CASSYSSPGSTEAFF	TGTGCCAGCAGTTACTCGAGCCCGGGCTCCACTGAAGCTTTCTTT
NA	NA	TRBV25-1	TRBJ1-1	CASSERFGGFAEAFF	TGTGCCAGCAGTGAACGTTTCGGGGGGTTCGCTGAAGCTTTCTTT
NA	NA	TRBV14	TRBJ2-7	CASSHSLIAYEQYF	TGTGCCAGCAGCCACTCCCTAATCGCCTACGAGCAGTACTTC
NA	NA	TRBV2	TRBJ1-5	CASSEGWAGNQPQHF	TGTGCCAGCAGTGAAGGATGGGCCGGCAATCAGCCCCAGCATTTT
once	NA	TRBV2	TRBJ1-1	CASSEANLDTNEAFF	TGTGCCAGCAGTGAAGCAAATTTGGACACCAATGAAGCTTTCTTT
NA	TRBD2	TRBV5-4	TRBJ2-3	CASRRTSGGADTQYF	TGTGCCAGCAGGCGGACTAGCGGGGGCGCAGATACGCAGTATTTT
NA	NA	TRBV5-7	TRBJ1-2	CASSFDTNQTQGAYGYTF	TGTGCCAGCAGCTTTGATACGAACCAAACACAGGGCGCCTATGGCTACACCTTC
NA	TRBD1	TRBV9	TRBJ2-7	CASSPRTGESYEQYF	TGTGCCAGCAGCCCCCGGACAGGGGAATCCTACGAGCAGTACTTC
NA	NA	TRBV6-2/TRBV6-3	TRBJ2-2	CASSYSGMNTGELFF	TGTGCCAGCAGTTACTCGGGGATGAACACCGGGGAGCTGTTTTTT